Sequencing of this T cell receptor beta chain was carried out in a study of technical replicates of blood from a few donors. Sequenced by immunoSEQ multiplex PCR; TCRdb stores in-frame clones only, minus some. The sample has more than 65,000 clones, approximately 97% seen once. The CDR3 covers 16 residues. J gave up 5 bases and V 0 bases, and 8 bases lay outside the gene matches. CDR1 is SGDLS, CDR2 YYNGEE, per germline. This receptor was identified in a human donor in good health. The chain carries TRBV9 and TRBJ2-5; 9 nucleotides align to TRBD1. The sequenced sample consisted of T cells isolated from PBMCs. CDR3 bases: TGTGCCAGCAGCGTAGAAGGGGACAGGGAGGGCGAGACCCAGTACTTC. Encoded protein: CASSVEGDREGETQYF.